This T cell receptor (beta chain) was recorded in a study of cytomegalovirus exposure and HLA in healthy donors. The PCR employed 60 Vbeta primers together with 13 Jbeta primers. Some clones are missing from TCRdb's copy, which holds only in-frame ones; the method was immunoSEQ multiplex PCR. The data contain roughly 80,000 clones, around 60% of them singletons. The CDR3 contains 15 residues. In germline, CDR1 is SGHDT, CDR2 YYEEEE. Trimming removed 0 bases at V and 1 base at J, with 10 bases between. This clone was seen only a few times. The chain is built from TRBV5-6 and TRBJ2-5; the D gene is possibly TRBD1 (5 bases). The specimen sequenced was PBMCs. The receptor was derived from a male donor in good health and CMV-seropositive. The CDR3 here is CASSLGGAGQETQYF. DNA of the CDR3: TGTGCCAGCAGCTTGGGGGGCGCCGGCCAAGAGACCCAGTACTTC.